A single sample is the source of the 10 T cell receptor beta chains below, sequenced in a study of cytomegalovirus exposure and HLA in healthy donors. Vbeta (60) and Jbeta (13) primers were used in the PCR. Clones were read by immunoSEQ multiplex PCR, and TCRdb kept only the in-frame ones, dropping some. The repertoire consists of over 95,000 clones, with more than 65% occurring once and the leading ten covering roughly 9.8%. The sample was PBMCs. The receptors come from a man aged 35 to 55 in good health and CMV-seropositive.

The rearrangement uses TRBV19 and TRBJ2-2; D might be TRBD2 (5 bases). V was trimmed by 0 bases and J by 3 bases, leaving 20 bases between them. CDR3 length equals 19 residues. Germline V gene data show CDR1 as LNHDA and CDR2 as SQIVND (reference sequence). CDR3 nucleotide sequence: TGTGCCAGTAGTATAGATCAAAAAAACGCGAGAGGGTACACCGGGGAGCTGTTTTTT. Its protein product is CASSIDQKNARGYTGELFF.

This clone showed up just a few times. This chain links TRBV28 with TRBJ1-5; D perhaps matches TRBD1 (6 bases). The V gene's germline CDR1 is MDHEN and CDR2 SYDVKM. V lost 6 bases to trimming and J lost 3 bases, with 15 bases between them. The CDR3 is made up of 15 amino acids. This CDR3 reads CASRPRQDLNQPQHF. CDR3 coding DNA: TGTGCCAGCAGACCCCGACAGGACCTCAATCAGCCCCAGCATTTT.

V and J are TRBV4-1 and TRBJ2-3; D gene ambiguous. The ends were cut back, 1 base at V and 0 bases at J, with 8 bases in the middle. Per germline, CDR1 MGHRA and CDR2 YSYEKL. This CDR3 has 15 amino acids. CDR3 nucleotide sequence: TGCGCCAGCAGCCAAGTTGTGGGCAGCACAGATACGCAGTATTTT. Translated, it gives CASSQVVGSTDTQYF.

This clone was seen a few times. This chain joins TRBV6-5 and TRBJ2-2; possibly TRBD2 for D (5 bases). Per germline, CDR1 MNHEY and CDR2 SVGAGI. CDR3 length: 15 amino acids. V was trimmed by 6 bases and J by 0 bases, leaving 11 bases between them. CDR3 protein: CASSPAGANTGELFF. The CDR3 DNA reads as TGTGCCAGCAGCCCCGCCGGGGCGAACACCGGGGAGCTGTTTTTT.

The CDR3: CASSLRRGQGDTQYF. CDR3 sequence (DNA): TGTGCCAGCAGCTTACGGAGGGGGCAGGGAGATACGCAGTATTTT. This chain joins TRBV7-3 and TRBJ2-3; a weak D match, TRBD1 (7 bases). V lost 2 bases to trimming and J lost 5 bases, with 14 bases between them. Germline values: CDR1 SGHTA, CDR2 FQGTGA. This CDR3 comprises 15 residues.

This chain joins TRBV4-3 and TRBJ1-1; a possible D gene is TRBD1 (6 bases). CDR1 LGHNA and CDR2 YSLEER come from the germline V gene. This CDR3 is 16 amino acids long. V was pared by 3 bases and J by 3 bases, with 17 bases between. The CDR3 reads CASSQVNRVKDTEAFF. The CDR3 DNA reads TGCGCCAGCAGCCAGGTAAACAGGGTCAAGGACACTGAAGCTTTCTTT.

The chain is built from TRBV29-1 and TRBJ1-4; no reliable D call. CDR1 and CDR2 from the germline V gene are SQVTM and ANQGSEA. V shed 4 bases and J shed 8 bases, with 14 bases lying between them. CDR3 length: 13 amino acids. CDR3 DNA sequence: TGCAGCGTTGCACAGTCGCCTCACGAAAAACTGTTTTTT. The encoded protein is CSVAQSPHEKLFF.

The chain employs TRBV29-1 and TRBJ2-5; 8 bases match TRBD1. The J call may not be correct, given that the DNA end is closer to TRBJ2-7. Germline V lookup: CDR1 SQVTM, CDR2 ANQGSEA. The CDR3 covers 16 residues. CDR3 sequence: CSVRGKAGGRSYEQYF. The CDR3 DNA is TGCAGCGTACGGGGGAAAGCAGGGGGCCGGTCCTACGAGCAGTACTTC.

This clone was seen a handful of times. The V call is TRBV28, the J call TRBJ1-1; the match to TRBD1 covers 7 bases. Germline CDR1 and CDR2: MDHEN and SYDVKM. This CDR3 is built from 11 residues. J lost 5 bases, V lost 8 bases, and 2 bases had no gene match. The CDR3 region has the DNA TGTGCCAGCTCCAGGGGGACTGAAGCTTTCTTT. It specifies CASSRGTEAFF.

This CDR3 is CASSSKQGAFTEAFF. Written as DNA, the CDR3 is TGTGCCAGCAGCTCCAAACAGGGGGCTTTCACTGAAGCTTTCTTT. The gene calls are TRBV7-8 and TRBJ1-1; 9 nucleotides match TRBD1. CDR1 SGHVS and CDR2 FQNEAQ come from the germline V gene. The CDR3 loop spans 15 amino acids. V was pared by 4 bases and J by 4 bases, with 7 bases of the junction left unmatched. The full variable domain, with the rest looked up from reference TRBV7-8 and TRBJ1-1, is GAGVSQSPRYKVAKRGQDVALRCDPISGHVSLFWYQQALGQGPEFLTYFQNEAQLDKSGLPSDRFFAERPEGSVSTLKIQRTQQEDSAVYLCASSSKQGAFTEAFFGQGTRLTVV.